The rows below give T cell receptor beta chains drawn from one sample of a study of blood T cell repertoires in COVID-19. Profiling relied on immunoSEQ multiplex PCR, and the TCRdb table lists in-frame clones only, not all of them. The sample has roughly 360,000 clones; over 75% are singletons. Sequencing was performed on PBMCs or T cells enriched from blood (not recorded which). These receptors originate from a man in his thirties or forties who had recovered from COVID-19. CDR3s leave out the opening cysteine and the closing phenylalanine or tryptophan. Where a row states a size, it is once, few, many or the class of an expanded clone; other rows omit it.

v_call: TRBV7-9; clone_size: NA; j_call: TRBJ1-2; cdr3_aa: ASSLAGDYGYT
v_call: TRBV19; clone_size: NA; j_call: TRBJ1-5; cdr3_aa: ASRIADQPQH
v_call: TRBV7-2; clone_size: NA; j_call: TRBJ1-2; cdr3_aa: ASSLTTDYGYT
v_call: TRBV5-8; clone_size: once; j_call: TRBJ2-1; cdr3_aa: ASSHGQAPSYNEQF
v_call: TRBV9; clone_size: many; j_call: TRBJ1-2; cdr3_aa: ASSIDRYGYT
v_call: TRBV5-1; clone_size: NA; j_call: TRBJ2-1; cdr3_aa: ATGGTSGIPGEQF
v_call: TRBV18; clone_size: NA; j_call: TRBJ2-5; cdr3_aa: ASSPSQETQY
v_call: TRBV18; clone_size: NA; j_call: TRBJ2-3; cdr3_aa: ASSPRLAGTTDTQY
v_call: TRBV7-2; clone_size: NA; j_call: TRBJ1-5; cdr3_aa: ASSLGPGVDQPQH
v_call: TRBV5-1; clone_size: NA; j_call: TRBJ2-5; cdr3_aa: ASSGGYQETQY
v_call: TRBV30; clone_size: NA; j_call: TRBJ1-1; cdr3_aa: AWRRDRGRIGAF
v_call: TRBV9; clone_size: NA; j_call: TRBJ2-2; cdr3_aa: ASSVAGAITGELF
v_call: TRBV6-1; clone_size: NA; j_call: TRBJ2-3; cdr3_aa: ASSEMVGTPSTDTQY
v_call: TRBV27; clone_size: NA; j_call: TRBJ1-4; cdr3_aa: ASAITPGGGWNEKLF
v_call: TRBV4-2; clone_size: NA; j_call: TRBJ2-3; cdr3_aa: ASSPFTSGGGDTQY
v_call: TRBV12-3/TRBV12-4; clone_size: few; j_call: TRBJ2-1; cdr3_aa: ASSNYGVAF
v_call: TRBV7-2; clone_size: NA; j_call: TRBJ2-3; cdr3_aa: ASSVGTLSSDTQY
v_call: TRBV7-9; clone_size: once; j_call: TRBJ1-1; cdr3_aa: ASSQYTEAF
v_call: TRBV10-1; clone_size: NA; j_call: TRBJ2-3; cdr3_aa: ASRGAPTDTQY
v_call: TRBV7-9; clone_size: NA; j_call: TRBJ1-2; cdr3_aa: ASEAGHRYYGYT
v_call: TRBV5-1; clone_size: NA; j_call: TRBJ1-5; cdr3_aa: ASSLGDRESNQPQH
v_call: TRBV3-1/TRBV3-2; clone_size: NA; j_call: TRBJ1-4; cdr3_aa: ASSPLPWGAGVEKLF
v_call: TRBV5-1; clone_size: NA; j_call: TRBJ2-7; cdr3_aa: ASSLVQGAGEQY
v_call: TRBV7-2; clone_size: NA; j_call: TRBJ1-2; cdr3_aa: ASSYLGQETADYT
v_call: TRBV5-1; clone_size: NA; j_call: TRBJ2-7; cdr3_aa: ASSSLTGGTYEQY
v_call: TRBV7-6; clone_size: once; j_call: TRBJ2-5; cdr3_aa: ASSLVSPGTGETQY
v_call: TRBV20-1; clone_size: NA; j_call: TRBJ1-2; cdr3_aa: SASYDLSRANYGYT
v_call: TRBV7-9; clone_size: few; j_call: TRBJ1-2; cdr3_aa: ASSGGYRSGYT